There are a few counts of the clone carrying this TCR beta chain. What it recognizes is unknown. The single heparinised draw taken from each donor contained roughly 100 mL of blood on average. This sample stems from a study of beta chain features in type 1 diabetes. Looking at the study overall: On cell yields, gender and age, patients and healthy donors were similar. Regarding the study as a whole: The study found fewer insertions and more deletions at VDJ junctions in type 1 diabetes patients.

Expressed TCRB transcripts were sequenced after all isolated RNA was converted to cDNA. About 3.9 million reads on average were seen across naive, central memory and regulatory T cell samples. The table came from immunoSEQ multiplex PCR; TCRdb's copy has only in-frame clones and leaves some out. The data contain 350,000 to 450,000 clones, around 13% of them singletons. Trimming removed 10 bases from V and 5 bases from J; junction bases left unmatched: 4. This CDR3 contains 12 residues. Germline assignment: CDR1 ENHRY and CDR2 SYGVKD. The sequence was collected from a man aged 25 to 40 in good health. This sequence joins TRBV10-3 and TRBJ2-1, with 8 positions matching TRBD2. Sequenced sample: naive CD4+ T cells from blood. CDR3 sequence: CATRAGDNEQFF. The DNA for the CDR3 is TGTGCCACTCGAGCGGGAGACAATGAGCAGTTCTTC.